Listed here is a single TCR beta chain. Only in-frame clones appear in the TCRdb table, and some are missing; sequencing was by immunoSEQ multiplex PCR. The sample shows 91,000 or so clones, approximately 95% of them seen only once. This specimen belongs to a study of technical replicates of blood from a handful of donors. The CDR3 totals 18 residues. The V gene's germline CDR1 is SGHDN and CDR2 FVKESK. Trimming took 4 bases from V and 4 from J; bases not matched to a gene: 11. The clonotype was recovered from a human donor in good health. The material sequenced was T cells isolated from PBMCs. The V and J genes are TRBV14 and TRBJ2-1, with 12 bases fitting TRBD2. The CDR3: CASSPTLGLAGQYNEQFF. CDR3 DNA sequence: TGTGCCAGCAGCCCCACACTGGGACTAGCGGGCCAATACAATGAGCAGTTCTTC.